This T cell receptor (beta chain) originates from a study of blood T cells in healthy people across ages. Study-wide results and caveats: Considered underestimates were the diversity estimates obtained from one million T cells. Naive and antigen-experienced cells could not be conclusively compared, given unsorted PBMCs.

Roughly 9 milliliters of peripheral blood were drawn from each donor. Extraction yielded at least 5 micrograms of total RNA per sample. The second PCR ran about 6 to 11 cycles with a sample-barcoded 5' primer and J-beta primers. TCRdb analysed the 5' RACE reads with MiXCR anew, one entry per CDR3 protein. The repertoire holds roughly 830,000 distinct CDR3 sequences, with approximately 65% as singletons. The table lists this clonotype with a count of one. Its antigen is unknown. The CDR3 has 13 residues. Germline values: CDR1 SGHTA, CDR2 FQGNSA. V lost 1 base and J lost 9, with 7 bases in between. This chain joins TRBV7-2 and TRBJ1-6; no reliable D call. The sequenced sample consisted of blood. This TCR was sampled from a man aged 30 to 45 in good health. CDR3 DNA: TGTGCCAGCAGCTTAGGTTGGATTTCACCCCTCCACTTT. It encodes CASSLGWISPLHF.